The clone carrying this T cell receptor beta chain turned up a few times. What it binds is not known. The source of the sample is a study of T-cell memory formation after mild COVID-19. In the study overall: TCR clustering was largely donor specific. Notes on the study in general: Clones that contracted clustered mainly in CM and EM if CD4+ and in EMRA if CD8+. Clones contracting over day 15 to 85 were CD4/CD8 balanced, with later expanders leaning CD4+.

Via MiXCR, TCRdb re-called the 5' RACE reads, giving one row per CDR3 protein. This table holds fewer than 450,000 distinct CDR3 sequences, less than 25% found once. V lost 7 bases to trimming and J lost 1 base, with 13 bases between them. Germline CDR1 and CDR2: MNHNY and SVGAGI (reference sequence). The CDR3 covers 14 residues. This clonotype originated in an adult woman who had mild COVID-19 (a few samples of this study predate the infection). Cell type and time point are not known. The sequencing input was PBMCs or a T cell subset sorted from them (not recorded which). This chain links TRBV6-6 with TRBJ1-1, with a weak D call TRBD1 (5 bases). CDR3 sequence (DNA): TGTGCCAGCATCCTTAGCGGGGGGAACACTGAAGCTTTCTTT. It specifies CASILSGGNTEAFF.